The 15 T cell receptor beta chains presented below share a single source sample, sequenced in a study of early T cells in non-severe SARS-CoV-2 infection. TCRdb re-derived calls from the 5' RACE reads in MiXCR, one entry per CDR3 protein. The profile covers tens of thousands of distinct CDR3 sequences, with over 12% appearing a single time and about 3% taken by the ten largest. Sequenced: whole blood. Receptors originate from an adult who was a healthcare worker with PCR-confirmed SARS-CoV-2 infection or an uninfected control (not recorded which).

This clonotype was found a few times. For the CDR3, the DNA is TGTGCCACCAGCAGAGGAGGGACTGGATATAATGAGCAGTTCTTC. It translates to CATSRGGTGYNEQFF. The rearrangement joins TRBV15 to TRBJ2-1, with D possibly matching TRBD2 (6 bases). Looked up from germline, CDR1 is LNHNV and CDR2 is YYDKDF (reference sequence). This CDR3 has 15 residues. V was shortened by 1 base and J by 7 bases, with 14 bases between the two germline ends. The full variable domain, in which reference TRBV15 and TRBJ2-1 provide the parts outside the CDR3, is DAMVIQNPRYQVTQFGKPVTLSCSQTLNHNVMYWYQQKSSQAPKLLFHYYDKDFNNEADTPDNFQSRRPNTSFCFLDIRSPGLGDTAMYLCATSRGGTGYNEQFFGPGTRLTVL.

This clonotype has ten or more counts. The chain employs TRBV7-9 and TRBJ2-5; 13 bases are a match to TRBD2. Trimming took 1 base from V and 9 from J; bases not matched to a gene: 5. The CDR3 is 15 amino acids. The V gene's germline CDR1 is SEHNR and CDR2 FQNEAQ (reference sequence). The CDR3 DNA reads TGTGCCAGCAGCTTAGTACCACTAGCGGGAGGGGCCCAGTACTTC. Translating it yields CASSLVPLAGGAQYF.

The J gene is TRBJ2-7, the V gene TRBV5-8; D unresolved. V dropped 4 bases and J dropped 2 bases, with 10 bases sitting between them. The CDR3 loop spans 13 amino acids. Germline values: CDR1 SGHTS, CDR2 YDEGEE. CDR3 bases: TGTGCCAGCAGCAGGATCGCCACCTACGAGCAGTACTTC. Its protein is CASSRIATYEQYF.

This chain connects TRBV5-1 to TRBJ2-7; weak D call: TRBD2 (6 bases). Trimming left V 2 bases short and J 6 bases short, with 18 bases between. This CDR3 spans 15 amino acids. The germline CDR1 and CDR2 sequences are SGHRS and YFSETQ. The CDR3 sequence: CASSFEGTGVGEQYF. CDR3 DNA sequence: TGCGCCAGCAGCTTCGAAGGGACTGGTGTGGGCGAGCAGTACTTC.

This clonotype has more than one count but fewer than ten. The rearrangement joins TRBV4-2 to TRBJ1-4; D remains unclear. The V end lost 3 bases, the J end lost 6 bases, and 14 bases lay between the germline ends. CDR1 is LGHNA, CDR2 YNFKEQ, per germline. The CDR3 is 15 amino acids. The DNA for the CDR3 is TGTGCCAGCAGCCAGGCCGCGCAGTTGGATGAAAAACTGTTTTTT. Translating it yields CASSQAAQLDEKLFF.

This rearrangement joins TRBV5-1 to TRBJ2-3; 9 bases match TRBD1. The V segment lost 4 bases and the J segment 5 bases; nucleotides outside the gene matches: 8. The CDR3 extends over 15 amino acids. The germline CDR1 and CDR2 sequences are SGHRS and YFSETQ. The CDR3 sequence is CASSPSGQGGDTQYF. The DNA of the CDR3 is TGCGCCAGCAGCCCATCGGGACAGGGTGGAGATACGCAGTATTTT.

The chain links TRBV20-1 to TRBJ2-7; 9 nucleotides match TRBD1. The J segment lost 2 bases and the V segment lost 0 bases, leaving 5 bases of the junction unmatched. CDR3 length equals 15 residues. Germline CDR1 DFQATT, CDR2 SNEGSKA (reference sequence). Written as DNA, the CDR3 is TGCAGTGCTAGAGATGGACAGGGGACTACCTACGAGCAGTACTTC. This gives the protein CSARDGQGTTYEQYF.

This clonotype came up many times. This chain uses TRBV9 with TRBJ1-1; TRBD1 agrees at 7 bases. CDR1 and CDR2 from the germline V gene are SGDLS and YYNGEE. Trimming took 4 bases from V and 5 from J; bases not matched to a gene: 8. This CDR3 is built from 14 residues. The CDR3: CASSPDLDRTEAFF. The CDR3 DNA reads TGTGCCAGCAGCCCCGATTTGGACAGGACTGAAGCTTTCTTT. Filled out from reference TRBV9 and TRBJ1-1, the complete variable domain reads DSGVTQTPKHLITATGQRVTLRCSPRSGDLSVYWYQQSLDQGLQFLIQYYNGEERAKGNILERFSAQQFPDLHSELNLSSLELGDSALYFCASSPDLDRTEAFFGQGTRLTVV.

The table lists this clonotype with a few counts. J is TRBJ1-2 and V is TRBV14; perhaps TRBD1 as D (6 bases). Germline CDR1 is SGHDN and CDR2 is FVKESK. V shed 4 bases and J shed 4 bases, with 13 bases lying between them. The CDR3 consists of 14 residues. CDR3 protein: CASSPTGFLYGYTF. CDR3 in DNA: TGTGCCAGCAGCCCCACAGGGTTCCTCTATGGCTACACCTTC.

In this sample, this clonotype turned up many times. The chain carries TRBV7-9 and TRBJ1-5, with 7 bases fitting TRBD1. Per the germline V gene, CDR1 is SEHNR and CDR2 is FQNEAQ (reference sequence). Trimming cost V 5 bases and J 2 bases; bases outside gene matches: 3. The CDR3 totals 14 residues. The CDR3 here is CASSLGTGNQPQHF. CDR3 nucleotides: TGTGCCAGCAGCCTGGGGACAGGCAATCAGCCCCAGCATTTT.

The genes are TRBV10-3 and TRBJ2-7; D ambiguous. From germline, CDR1 is ENHRY and CDR2 SYGVKD. V lost 0 bases, J lost 3 bases, and 9 bases lay in between. The CDR3 covers 14 residues. CDR3 sequence: CAISESELFYEQYF. The CDR3 nucleotides are TGTGCCATCAGTGAGTCTGAGCTTTTCTACGAGCAGTACTTC.

V and J are TRBV7-6 and TRBJ2-1; unclear D gene. V was clipped by 2 bases and J by 9 bases, with 5 bases between them. This CDR3 comprises 11 residues. Germline-derived CDR1 and CDR2 are SGHVS and FNYEAQ. The CDR3 DNA sequence: TGTGCCAGCAGCTTACACGGTGAGCAGTTCTTC. Translating gives CASSLHGEQFF. The variable domain in full, completed from reference TRBV7-6 and TRBJ2-1, reads GAGVSQSPRYKVTKRGQDVALRCDPISGHVSLYWYRQALGQGPEFLTYFNYEAQQDKSGLPNDRFSAERPEGSISTLTIQRTEQRDSAMYRCASSLHGEQFFGPGTRLTVL.

The genes are TRBV27 and TRBJ1-6; D gene uncertain. Trimming shortened V by 0 bases and J by 9 bases, and 6 bases separated the two germline ends. Germline V gives CDR1 MNHEY, CDR2 SMNVEV (reference sequence). The CDR3 runs to 13 residues. The CDR3 DNA follows: TGTGCCAGCAGTTTATCGCGCAGTTCACCCCTCCACTTT. Encoded protein: CASSLSRSSPLHF.

This clonotype was observed a few times. The chain combines TRBV18 with TRBJ1-5; 9 positions agree with TRBD1. With V trimmed by 3 bases and J by 1 base, 10 bases remained unmatched. CDR1 and CDR2 from the germline V gene are KGHSH and LQKENI. This CDR3 is built from 18 residues. This CDR3 is CASSPSGGQGRSNQPQHF. The CDR3 DNA follows: TGTGCCAGCTCACCTTCTGGCGGACAGGGGAGGAGCAATCAGCCCCAGCATTTT.

This clonotype was counted many times. The rearrangement joins TRBV20-1 to TRBJ1-4; D is possibly TRBD1 (6 bases). The CDR3 consists of 15 residues. Germline values: CDR1 DFQATT, CDR2 SNEGSKA (reference sequence). The germline V and J ends were trimmed by 2 bases and 4 bases, with 14 bases remaining between them. The CDR3 nucleotides are TGCAGTGCTAGATCCCGGACAGCAGTTAATGAAAAACTGTTTTTT. The encoded protein is CSARSRTAVNEKLFF.